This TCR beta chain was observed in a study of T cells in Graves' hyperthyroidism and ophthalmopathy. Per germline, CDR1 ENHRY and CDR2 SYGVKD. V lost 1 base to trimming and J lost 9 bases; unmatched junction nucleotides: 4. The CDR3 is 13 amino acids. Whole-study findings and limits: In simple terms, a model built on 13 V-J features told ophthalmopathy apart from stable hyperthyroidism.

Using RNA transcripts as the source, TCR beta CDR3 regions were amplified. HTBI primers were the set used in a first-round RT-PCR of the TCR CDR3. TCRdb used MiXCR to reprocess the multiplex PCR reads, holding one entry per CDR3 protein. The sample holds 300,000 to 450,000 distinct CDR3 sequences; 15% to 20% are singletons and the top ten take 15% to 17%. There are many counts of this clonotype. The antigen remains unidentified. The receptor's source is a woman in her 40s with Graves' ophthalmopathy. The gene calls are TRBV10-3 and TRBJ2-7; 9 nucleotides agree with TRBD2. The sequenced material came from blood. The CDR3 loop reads CAISEFRAGGQYF. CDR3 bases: TGTGCCATCAGTGAGTTCCGAGCGGGAGGGCAGTACTTC.